This entry lists 20 T cell receptor beta chains sequenced from one sample in a study of T cells expressing NK-cell markers. TCRdb reanalyzed the 5' RACE reads, giving one entry per CDR3 protein sequence and no DNA. This table lists about 260,000 distinct CDR3 sequences. The sequencing input was blood T cells: a sorted CD56 or NKG2C T cell subset, CD4+ or CD8+ T cells, or bulk PBMC T cells (not recorded which). These receptors came from a woman between 18 and 70 years old in good health.

The rearrangement uses TRBV6-5 and TRBJ1-2. Germline V gives CDR1 MNHEY, CDR2 SVGAGI. The CDR3 extends over 14 amino acids. This CDR3 reads CASSYGRGFYGYTF.

CDR3 protein: CASRTHSGEKLFF. The V call is TRBV11-2, the J call TRBJ1-4. The CDR3 extends over 13 amino acids. From germline, CDR1 is SGHAT and CDR2 FQNNGV. Based on the CDR3 plus reference TRBV11-2 and TRBJ1-4, the full variable domain is EAGVAQSPRYKIIEKRQSVAFWCNPISGHATLYWYQQILGQGPKLLIQFQNNGVVDDSQLPKDRFSAERLKGVDSTLKIQPAKLEDSAVYLCASRTHSGEKLFFGSGTQLSVL.

The J gene is TRBJ1-1, the V gene TRBV3-1. CDR3 size: 15 residues. Germline V gene lookup returns CDR1 LGHDT and CDR2 YNNKEL (reference sequence). The CDR3 is CASSQEPGLGTEAFF.

The V and J genes are TRBV10-2 and TRBJ1-4; TCRdb outputs TRBD1, but without DNA this stays unchecked. The V gene's germline CDR1 is WSHSY and CDR2 SAAADI. This CDR3 is built from 13 residues. CDR3: CASSVPGNEKLFF.

This chain joins TRBV11-2 and TRBJ2-4; TCRdb outputs TRBD1, but without DNA this stays unchecked. Per germline, CDR1 SGHAT and CDR2 FQNNGV. CDR3 size: 18 residues. The CDR3 protein is CASSLTGEPGLAKNIQYF.

This chain connects TRBV7-7 to TRBJ1-4; TCRdb picks TRBD1, but there is no DNA to check that call. The germline CDR1 and CDR2 sequences are SSHAT and FNYEAQ (reference sequence). This CDR3 contains 12 residues. Here the CDR3 reads CASSSTEGKLFF.

The rearrangement uses TRBV5-1 and TRBJ1-5. Germline-derived CDR1 and CDR2 are SGHRS and YFSETQ. This CDR3 has 15 amino acids. The CDR3: CASSLHGNSNQPQHF.

The chain combines TRBV7-3 with TRBJ2-7; the D call from TCRdb, TRBD1, cannot be confirmed without DNA. Germline V CDR1 and CDR2: SGHTA, FQGTGA. The CDR3 length is 16 residues. The CDR3 sequence: CASSTRGGTQPYEQYF. Variable domain in full (rest from reference TRBV7-3 and TRBJ2-7): GAGVSQTPSNKVTEKGKYVELRCDPISGHTALYWYRQSLGQGPEFLIYFQGTGAADDSGLPNDRFFAVRPEGSVSTLKIQRTERGDSAVYLCASSTRGGTQPYEQYFGPGTRLTVT.

V usage is TRBV5-1 and J usage is TRBJ2-2; TCRdb calls TRBD2, which cannot be checked without DNA. Germline CDR1 reads SGHRS; CDR2 reads YFSETQ. This CDR3 region has 16 residues. CDR3 sequence reads: CASSLASSGATGELFF.

The rearrangement joins TRBV29-1 to TRBJ2-1; TCRdb's D call of TRBD2 is untestable without DNA. Germline V gene data show CDR1 as SQVTM and CDR2 as ANQGSEA. This CDR3 is built from 13 residues. The CDR3 region is CSVAPRAGGEQFF.

The V call is TRBV7-2, the J call TRBJ2-2. CDR3 length equals 15 residues. CDR1 is SGHTA and CDR2 is FQGNSA in the germline V gene. CDR3 loop: CASRLAASRTGELFF.

The chain has TRBV3-1 and TRBJ2-1; TCRdb gives TRBD2 as the D gene, but with no DNA this cannot be confirmed. The CDR3 loop spans 14 amino acids. Per the germline V gene, CDR1 is LGHDT and CDR2 is YNNKEL (reference sequence). CDR3 loop: CASSPSGAYNEQFF.

This rearrangement joins TRBV24-1 to TRBJ2-2; TCRdb calls TRBD1, which cannot be checked without DNA. CDR1 and CDR2 (germline): KGHDR, SFDVKD. The CDR3 is 15 amino acids. The CDR3 loop is CATSGGDVDTGELFF.

The chain has TRBV12-3 or TRBV12-4 and TRBJ2-2; TCRdb outputs TRBD2, but without DNA this stays unchecked. This CDR3 contains 16 residues. CDR3 loop: CASSLSRGSGAGELFF.

The V gene is TRBV12-3 or TRBV12-4, the J gene TRBJ1-4; TCRdb's D call of TRBD1 is untestable without DNA. The CDR3 runs to 14 residues. The CDR3 is CASIPGDRDEKLFF.

The rearrangement uses TRBV6-2 or TRBV6-3 and TRBJ2-2; TCRdb reports TRBD2, a call that lacks DNA to check it against. Germline V CDR1 and CDR2: MNHEY, SVGEGT. The CDR3 consists of 16 residues. The CDR3 reads CASSTGTSLSTGELFF.

V and J are TRBV12-3 or TRBV12-4 and TRBJ1-5. CDR3 length: 14 residues. CDR3 sequence reads: CASSSGRLNQPQHF.

This chain's CDR3 is CASSVPRGGAVHNEQFF. The rearrangement joins TRBV5-6 to TRBJ2-1; with no DNA, the TCRdb D assignment of TRBD2 cannot be verified. The V gene's germline CDR1 is SGHDT and CDR2 YYEEEE. The CDR3 is 17 amino acids.

CDR3 in amino acids: CASSQDRRVAQYF. V usage is TRBV4-3 and J usage is TRBJ2-3. Germline CDR1 is LGHNA and CDR2 is YSLEER. The CDR3 is made up of 13 amino acids.

The chain links TRBV20-1 to TRBJ2-3; the D call from TCRdb, TRBD1, cannot be confirmed without DNA. CDR3 length: 12 residues. The germline V gene has CDR1 DFQATT and CDR2 SNEGSKA (reference sequence). This chain's CDR3 is CSARDGGGSQYF.